The 26 T cell receptor beta chains presented below share a single source sample, sequenced in a study of response to subunit inactivated influenza vaccine. From the RT-PCR reads, TCRdb called clonotypes with MiXCR, one entry per CDR3 protein. The sample yields approximately 520,000 distinct CDR3 sequences, 15% to 20% seen once. The material sequenced was CD4+ T cells sorted from PBMCs, taken roughly 24 months after vaccination. These TCRs come from a man aged 50 to 69 who received an inactivated influenza vaccine.

The gene calls are TRBV5-1 and TRBJ1-2, with D perhaps matching TRBD1 (6 bases). This CDR3 region has 14 residues. Germline values: CDR1 SGHRS, CDR2 YFSETQ. V lost 6 bases and J lost 6, with 18 bases in between. The CDR3 loop reads CASNPNREGDGYTF. In DNA form, the CDR3 reads TGCGCCAGCAACCCGAACAGGGAAGGCGATGGCTACACCTTC.

This clonotype was observed a handful of times. The CDR3 sequence is CASSRGTGRTSGELFF. CDR3 nucleotides: TGCGCCAGCAGTCGCGGGACAGGGCGAACCTCCGGGGAGCTGTTTTTT. The chain employs TRBV4-3 and TRBJ2-2; 9 nucleotides line up with TRBD1. V gave up 6 bases and J gave up 6 bases; unmatched junction bases: 11. Germline V lookup: CDR1 LGHNA, CDR2 YSLEER. The CDR3 is 16 amino acids.

This clonotype has ten or more counts. The V gene is TRBV15, the J gene TRBJ2-7, with D tentatively TRBD1 (5 bases). The length of the CDR3 is 13 residues. Between the trimmed V and J ends, which lost 3 bases and 0 bases, there was a span of 6 bases. Looked up from germline, CDR1 is LNHNV and CDR2 is YYDKDF (reference sequence). The CDR3 loop is CATSRDISYEQYF. Here the CDR3 DNA reads TGTGCCACCAGCAGGGACATCTCCTACGAGCAGTACTTC.

The chain is built from TRBV7-2 and TRBJ1-4, with 8 bases lining up with TRBD1. This CDR3 region has 17 residues. Germline-derived CDR1 and CDR2 are SGHTA and FQGNSA. V lost 5 bases to trimming and J lost 6 bases; unmatched junction nucleotides: 14. CDR3 nucleotide sequence: TGTGCCAGCAGCGAACGACAGGGGACCTTAATTTATGAAAAACTGTTTTTT. Protein: CASSERQGTLIYEKLFF.

The rearrangement uses TRBV24-1 and TRBJ2-3, with 7 bases aligning to TRBD1. The CDR3 runs to 17 residues. V lost 4 bases to trimming and J lost 4 bases; unmatched junction nucleotides: 13. Germline V gene data show CDR1 as KGHDR and CDR2 as SFDVKD. The CDR3 loop is CATSDPRTGGAADTQYF. The CDR3 DNA reads as TGTGCCACCAGTGACCCTCGGACAGGTGGGGCGGCAGATACGCAGTATTTT.

This chain links TRBV6-5 with TRBJ2-1; D is uncertain. The germline V gene has CDR1 MNHEY and CDR2 SVGAGI. CDR3 size: 16 residues. The V gene lost 0 bases and the J gene lost 3 bases, with 12 bases spanning the gap. The CDR3 DNA sequence: TGTGCCAGCAGTTACTCGATACAGTCAGGCTACAATGAGCAGTTCTTC. Protein sequence: CASSYSIQSGYNEQFF.

The rearrangement joins TRBV7-2 to TRBJ1-3; D is unclear. V was shortened by 5 bases and J by 0 bases, with 8 bases between the two germline ends. CDR3 length equals 14 residues. CDR1 and CDR2 (germline): SGHTA, FQGNSA. CDR3 nucleotides: TGTGCCAGCAGCCCGGAGCGCTCTGGAAACACCATATATTTT. Protein sequence: CASSPERSGNTIYF.

This clonotype was counted only a few times. The chain recombines TRBV15 with TRBJ2-3, with D maybe TRBD1 (5 bases). With 7 bases removed from V and 5 bases from J, the gap between germline ends came to 22 bases. Germline V gives CDR1 LNHNV, CDR2 YYDKDF (reference sequence). The CDR3 has 16 amino acids. The CDR3: CATNRLSWGAIDTQYF. CDR3 nucleotide sequence: TGTGCCACCAACCGTCTTTCGTGGGGCGCGATAGATACGCAGTATTTT.

This rearrangement joins TRBV20-1 to TRBJ2-7, with D perhaps TRBD2 (6 bases). The CDR3 is 14 amino acids. Germline V gives CDR1 DFQATT, CDR2 SNEGSKA (reference sequence). Deletions cut 4 bases from V and 4 bases from J, with 17 bases between. CDR3 in amino acids: CSANPTRGSYEQYF. The CDR3 DNA follows: TGCAGTGCTAATCCGACTAGAGGGTCATACGAGCAGTACTTC.

Only a few counts were recorded for this clonotype. V usage is TRBV2 and J usage is TRBJ1-6; possibly TRBD1 for D (5 bases). This CDR3 contains 14 residues. The V end was cut by 7 bases, the J end by 5 bases, with 12 bases between. CDR1 is SNHLY and CDR2 is FYNNEI in the germline V gene. This CDR3 is CASKRGSNNSPLHF. The CDR3 DNA sequence: TGTGCCAGCAAAAGGGGCAGTAATAATTCACCCCTCCACTTT.

This chain links TRBV20-1 with TRBJ1-6; D is unclear. This CDR3 is built from 16 residues. V lost 3 bases and J 0 bases, leaving 12 bases between the germline ends. The germline CDR1 and CDR2 sequences are DFQATT and SNEGSKA (reference sequence). The DNA of the CDR3 is TGCAGTGCTAGGGACTTCTCAAGCTCCTATAATTCACCCCTCCACTTT. Protein sequence: CSARDFSSSYNSPLHF.

This clonotype was picked up a small number of times. The rearrangement joins TRBV24-1 to TRBJ2-2, with 7 bases lining up with TRBD2. CDR1 and CDR2 (germline): KGHDR, SFDVKD. The junction had 9 bases not matched to a gene; V was cut back by 0 bases and J by 6 bases. The CDR3 length is 17 residues. As DNA, the CDR3 is TGTGCCACCAGTGATTTGGCGGGAGCTGGACGGGCCGGGGAGCTGTTTTTT. It translates to CATSDLAGAGRAGELFF.

This clonotype has a handful of counts. The CDR3 DNA follows: TGCGCCAGCAGCCAAGATCTGGCAGGGCTCAGGCCCCAGCATTTT. Protein product: CASSQDLAGLRPQHF. The rearrangement joins TRBV4-1 to TRBJ1-5, with D possibly TRBD1 on 5 matching bases. The CDR3 extends over 15 amino acids. V gave up 0 bases and J gave up 9 bases, with 15 bases separating them. Germline CDR1 MGHRA, CDR2 YSYEKL.

This clonotype was detected a few times. The chain links TRBV20-1 to TRBJ2-3; no clear D gene. The CDR3 consists of 14 residues. Trimming took 0 bases from V and 4 from J, leaving 11 bases between them. Germline V gene sequence: CDR1 DFQATT, CDR2 SNEGSKA (reference sequence). The CDR3 DNA is TGCAGTGCTAGAGATATTCTAGGGTCAGATACGCAGTATTTT. Residues: CSARDILGSDTQYF.

The chain has TRBV6-2 or TRBV6-3 and TRBJ2-1, with TRBD2 matching 14 bases. Germline-derived CDR1 and CDR2 are MNHEY and SVGEGT. Germline trimming cut 5 bases from V and 4 bases from J; bases unmatched to any gene: 4. This CDR3 is built from 16 residues. CDR3 sequence: CASSEGTSGGYNEQFF. CDR3 nucleotides: TGTGCCAGCAGTGAGGGGACTAGCGGGGGTTACAATGAGCAGTTCTTC.

The chain links TRBV28 to TRBJ2-3; possible D gene TRBD1, 6 bases. V lost 4 bases to trimming and J lost 1 base, with 15 bases between them. The CDR3 runs 16 residues. The germline CDR1 and CDR2 sequences are MDHEN and SYDVKM. The CDR3 region is CASSSTGSRGTDTQYF. CDR3 DNA sequence: TGTGCCAGCAGTTCCACAGGGTCCAGGGGCACAGATACGCAGTATTTT.

This clonotype was observed a few times. This rearrangement joins TRBV29-1 to TRBJ1-3; D not certain. The germline CDR1 and CDR2 sequences are SQVTM and ANQGSEA. This CDR3 is built from 15 residues. Trimming cost V 2 bases and J 0 bases, with 11 bases left between them. The CDR3: CSVELLELSGNTIYF. Here the CDR3 DNA reads TGCAGCGTTGAATTGTTGGAGCTCTCTGGAAACACCATATATTTT. Looking up the rest from reference TRBV29-1 and TRBJ1-3 gives the full variable domain: SAVISQKPSRDICQRGTSLTIQCQVDSQVTMMFWYRQQPGQSLTLIATANQGSEATYESGFVIDKFPISRPNLTFSTLTVSNMSPEDSSIYLCSVELLELSGNTIYFGEGSWLTVV.

This clonotype has only a few counts. CDR3 bases: TGTGCCAGCAGACAGGCTTCCTACAATGAGCAGTTCTTC. Translating it yields CASRQASYNEQFF. V is TRBV12-3 or TRBV12-4 and J is TRBJ2-1, with TRBD1 as a possible D gene (5 bases). The CDR3 is 13 amino acids. Trimming shortened V by 6 bases and J by 1 base, and 7 bases separated the two germline ends.

This clonotype appeared a few times. V gene TRBV6-5 combines with J gene TRBJ2-1, with D unclear. Per germline, CDR1 MNHEY and CDR2 SVGAGI. The V end lost 0 bases, the J end lost 6 bases, and 6 bases lay between the germline ends. CDR3 length equals 13 residues. CDR3 DNA sequence: TGTGCCAGCAGTTACTCGATTGGCAATGAGCAGTTCTTC. The encoded protein is CASSYSIGNEQFF.

This clonotype was counted a few times. The genes are TRBV11-2 and TRBJ2-3; possible D gene TRBD1, 5 bases. This CDR3 has 15 residues. The ends were cut back, 5 bases at V and 5 bases at J, with 17 bases in the middle. Germline-derived CDR1 and CDR2 are SGHAT and FQNNGV. This CDR3 reads CASSPRQFRGDTQYF. The CDR3 DNA reads as TGTGCCAGCAGCCCTCGACAGTTTCGCGGAGATACGCAGTATTTT.

The chain uses TRBV20-1 and TRBJ1-1; 7 bases are a match to TRBD1. Germline trimming cut 2 bases from V and 1 base from J; bases unmatched to any gene: 4. CDR1 and CDR2 (germline): DFQATT, SNEGSKA (reference sequence). The CDR3 length is 14 residues. The CDR3 region is CSARSDRPNTEAFF. The CDR3 DNA reads TGCAGTGCTAGATCGGACAGGCCGAACACTGAAGCTTTCTTT.

This clonotype was detected a few times. The chain employs TRBV2 and TRBJ2-1; 7 nucleotides agree with TRBD1. V shed 7 bases and J 2 bases; nucleotides not matched to a gene: 5. Germline-derived CDR1 and CDR2 are SNHLY and FYNNEI. CDR3 size: 14 residues. The CDR3 reads CASKIDRAYNEQFF. CDR3 DNA sequence: TGTGCCAGCAAAATCGACAGGGCCTACAATGAGCAGTTCTTC.

Only a few counts were recorded for this clonotype. The chain employs TRBV28 and TRBJ1-4; perhaps TRBD1 as D (6 bases). Germline assignment: CDR1 MDHEN and CDR2 SYDVKM. The CDR3 totals 16 residues. Trimming left V 6 bases short and J 0 bases short, with 14 bases between. The CDR3 protein is CASSLQGISTNEKLFF. CDR3 nucleotide sequence: TGTGCCAGCAGCCTACAGGGAATTTCAACTAATGAAAAACTGTTTTTT.

The CDR3 DNA reads as TGCGCCAGCAGGTACAGAATAGGCACAGATACGCAGTATTTT. This encodes CASRYRIGTDTQYF. The chain has TRBV5-1 and TRBJ2-3; D is uncertain. CDR1 SGHRS and CDR2 YFSETQ come from the germline V gene. This CDR3 is 14 amino acids long. Trimming removed 5 bases at V and 1 base at J, with 11 bases between.

On this clonotype itself: Its ends do not fully match the called genes, so a read error is possible. The chain combines TRBV6-9 with TRBJ2-7, with 7 nucleotides matching TRBD2. The germline gives CDR1 MNHGY, CDR2 SVAAGI. The CDR3 totals 16 residues. Here the CDR3 reads CASGADGSKSNYEQYF. The CDR3 bases are TGCGCCAGCGGGGCGGATGGGTCGAAGAGCAACTACGAGCAGTACTTC.

This clonotype was detected many times. This chain links TRBV9 with TRBJ2-1; 7 positions match TRBD1. The CDR3 covers 14 residues. Germline V CDR1 and CDR2: SGDLS, YYNGEE. V trimming: 0 bases; J trimming: 9 bases; junction bases outside the gene matches: 6. CDR3 bases: TGTGCCAGCAGCGTAGCCCCCACAGGGGTTGAGCAGTTCTTC. It codes for CASSVAPTGVEQFF.